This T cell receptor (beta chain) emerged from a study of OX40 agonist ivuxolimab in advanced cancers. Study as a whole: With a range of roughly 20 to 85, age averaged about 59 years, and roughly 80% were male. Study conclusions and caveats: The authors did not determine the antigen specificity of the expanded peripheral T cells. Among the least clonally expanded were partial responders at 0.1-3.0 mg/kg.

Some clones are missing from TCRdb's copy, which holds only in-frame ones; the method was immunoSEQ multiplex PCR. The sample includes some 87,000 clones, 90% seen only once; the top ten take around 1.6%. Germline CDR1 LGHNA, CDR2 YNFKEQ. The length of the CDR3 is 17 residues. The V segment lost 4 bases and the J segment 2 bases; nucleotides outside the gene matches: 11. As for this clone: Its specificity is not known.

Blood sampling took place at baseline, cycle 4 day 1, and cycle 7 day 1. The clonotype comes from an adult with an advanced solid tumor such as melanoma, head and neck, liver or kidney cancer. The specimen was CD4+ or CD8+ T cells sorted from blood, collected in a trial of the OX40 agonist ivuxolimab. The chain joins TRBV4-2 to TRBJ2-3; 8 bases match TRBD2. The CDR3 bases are TGTGCCAGCAGCCCCAGGTTGACGGGAGGGACCACAGATACGCAGTATTTT. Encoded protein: CASSPRLTGGTTDTQYF.